Listed below are T cell receptor beta chains from one sample, sequenced in a study of regulatory T cells in long-lasting Graves disease. TCRdb recomputed calls from the multiplex PCR reads with MiXCR, one row per CDR3 protein. The profile covers nearly 350,000 distinct CDR3 sequences, with roughly a fifth appearing a single time and about 29% taken by the ten largest. Specimen: peripheral blood mononuclear cells (PBMCs), collected when the disease was refractory, from a patient treated with antithyroid drugs. The receptors stem from a female donor with Graves disease. Both conserved end residues are part of each CDR3. A D gene is named only where the DNA matches it firmly. Part of the rows lack a size; the others show once, few, many or a class for expanded clones.

clone size,J gene,D gene,V gene,CDR3 DNA,CDR3 protein
many,TRBJ1-2,.,TRBV20-1,TGCAGTGCTAAAAAGTGGGACGTACGTGGCTATGGCTACACCTTC,CSAKKWDVRGYGYTF
few,TRBJ2-2,.,TRBV3-1,TGTGCCAGCAGCCGAGACACCGGGGAGCTGTTTTTT,CASSRDTGELFF
many,TRBJ1-2,.,TRBV6-5,TGTGCCAGCAGTTTAACCCAAAGTCGGCCTTATGGCTACACCTTC,CASSLTQSRPYGYTF
.,TRBJ2-2,.,TRBV7-2,TGTGCCAGCAGCCATCCCGACGGTTCCGGGGAGCTGTTTTTT,CASSHPDGSGELFF
.,TRBJ2-7,.,TRBV5-5,TGTGCCAGCAGCCCCTGGACAGTTTCCTACGAGCAGTACTTC,CASSPWTVSYEQYF
.,TRBJ2-1,TRBD2,TRBV6-5,TGTGCCAGCAGTTACTCGAGGTACCCCGGACTAGCGGCCTACAATGAGCAGTTCTTC,CASSYSRYPGLAAYNEQFF
many,TRBJ2-7,.,TRBV2,TGTGCCAGCAGGGCCAACCCGGAGCAGTACTTC,CASRANPEQYF
.,TRBJ2-1,.,TRBV7-2,TGTGCCAGCAGCAAACTACGCCAGAGGGACCGACTAGGGAATGAGCAGTTCTTC,CASSKLRQRDRLGNEQFF
.,TRBJ1-2,.,TRBV2,TGTGCCAGCAGTGAGAAGACAGGCCGTTTCTATAACTACACCTTC,CASSEKTGRFYNYTF
few,TRBJ1-1,TRBD1,TRBV7-8,TGTGCCAGCAGCTTAAACTTTTACAGGGGGCAAACTGAAGCTTTCTTT,CASSLNFYRGQTEAFF
many,TRBJ1-5,.,TRBV5-1,TGCGCCAGCAGCTTGGCCGGCAGGGGCCAGGATCAGCCCCAGCATTTT,CASSLAGRGQDQPQHF
.,TRBJ2-7,TRBD2,TRBV3-1,TGTGCCAGCAGCCCAAGAGGACTAGCGGGCTCCTACGAGCAGTACTTC,CASSPRGLAGSYEQYF
few,TRBJ2-5,.,TRBV30,TGTGCCTGGAGTGTAGCGGGGACAAAGCGAGAGACCCAGTACTTC,CAWSVAGTKRETQYF
.,TRBJ2-2,TRBD1,TRBV7-8,TGTGCCAGCAGCGGACCCGGGACAGGCGTAAACACCGGGGAGCTGTTTTTT,CASSGPGTGVNTGELFF
few,TRBJ1-1,TRBD1,TRBV12-3/TRBV12-4,TGTGCCAGCAGTTTTGACAGGGTAGCCGAAGCTTTCTTT,CASSFDRVAEAFF
.,TRBJ1-2,.,TRBV4-3,TGCGCCAGCAGCCGCGGGACGGGCAAATATGGCTACACCTTC,CASSRGTGKYGYTF
many,TRBJ2-5,.,TRBV24-1,TGTGCCACCAGTGACCGAGCTGTGGAGACCCAGTACTTC,CATSDRAVETQYF
many,TRBJ2-5,.,TRBV7-2,TGTGCCAGCAGCTCCCAGCAGACCCAGTACTTC,CASSSQQTQYF
many,TRBJ1-4,.,TRBV19,TGTGCCACTGGGACGGGGCTGGCTAATGAAAAACTGTTTTTT,CATGTGLANEKLFF
.,TRBJ2-5,.,TRBV7-8,TGTGCCAGCAGAGAGTTTAGCATGGAGACCCAGTACTTC,CASREFSMETQYF
many,TRBJ1-5,.,TRBV27,TGTGCCAGCAGTTTCGGAGAGGGAACTCAGCCCCAGCATTTT,CASSFGEGTQPQHF
.,TRBJ2-6,.,TRBV7-9,TGTGCCAGCAGCTTAGTAGGGACGGCAAGCTCTGGGGCCAACGTCCTGACTTTC,CASSLVGTASSGANVLTF